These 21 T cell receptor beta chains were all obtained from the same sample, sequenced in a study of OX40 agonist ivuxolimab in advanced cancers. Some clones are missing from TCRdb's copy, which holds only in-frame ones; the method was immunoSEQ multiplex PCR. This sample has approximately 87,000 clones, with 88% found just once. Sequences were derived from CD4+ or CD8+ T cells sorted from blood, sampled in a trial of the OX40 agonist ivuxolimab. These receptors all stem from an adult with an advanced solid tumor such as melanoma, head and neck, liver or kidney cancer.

In DNA form, the CDR3 reads TGTGCCAGCAGCGTAGACGTGGACAACCGTCGCGAGCAGTACTTC. It encodes CASSVDVDNRREQYF. The V call is TRBV9, the J call TRBJ2-7; D is possibly TRBD1 (5 bases). The CDR3 is made up of 15 amino acids. V dropped 0 bases and J dropped 6 bases, with 16 bases sitting between them. Germline CDR1 reads SGDLS; CDR2 reads YYNGEE.

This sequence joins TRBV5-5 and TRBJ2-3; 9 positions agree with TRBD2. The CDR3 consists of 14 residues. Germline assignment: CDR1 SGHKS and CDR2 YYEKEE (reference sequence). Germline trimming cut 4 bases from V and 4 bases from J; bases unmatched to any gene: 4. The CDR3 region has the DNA TGTGCCAGCAGCCAGACTAGCGGTGCAGATACGCAGTATTTT. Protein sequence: CASSQTSGADTQYF.

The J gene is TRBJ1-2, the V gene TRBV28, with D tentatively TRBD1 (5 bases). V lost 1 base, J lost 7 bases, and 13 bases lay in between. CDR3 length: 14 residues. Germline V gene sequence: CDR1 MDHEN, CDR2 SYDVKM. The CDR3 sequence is CASSLLGRPGGYTF. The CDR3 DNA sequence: TGTGCCAGCAGTTTATTGGGGCGCCCCGGTGGCTACACCTTC.

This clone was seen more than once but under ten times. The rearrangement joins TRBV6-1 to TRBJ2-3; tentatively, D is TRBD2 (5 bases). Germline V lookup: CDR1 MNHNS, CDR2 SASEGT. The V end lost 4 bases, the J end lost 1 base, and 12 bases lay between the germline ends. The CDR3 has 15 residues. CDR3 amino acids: CASSGLGVGTDTQYF. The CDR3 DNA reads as TGTGCCAGCAGTGGCCTCGGGGTTGGCACAGATACGCAGTATTTT.

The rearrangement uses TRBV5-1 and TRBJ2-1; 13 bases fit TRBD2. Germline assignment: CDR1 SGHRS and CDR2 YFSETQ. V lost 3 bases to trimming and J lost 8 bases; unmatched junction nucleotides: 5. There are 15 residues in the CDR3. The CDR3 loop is CASSSGLAGYDEQFF. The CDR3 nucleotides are TGCGCCAGCAGCTCGGGACTAGCGGGATACGATGAGCAGTTCTTC.

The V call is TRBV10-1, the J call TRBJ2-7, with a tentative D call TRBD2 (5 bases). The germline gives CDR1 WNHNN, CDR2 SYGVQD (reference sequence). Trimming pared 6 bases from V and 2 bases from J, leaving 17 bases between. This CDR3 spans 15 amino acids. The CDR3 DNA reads TGCGCCAGCAGACCCCCGGGGATTTGGACCTACGAGCAGTACTTC. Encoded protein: CASRPPGIWTYEQYF.

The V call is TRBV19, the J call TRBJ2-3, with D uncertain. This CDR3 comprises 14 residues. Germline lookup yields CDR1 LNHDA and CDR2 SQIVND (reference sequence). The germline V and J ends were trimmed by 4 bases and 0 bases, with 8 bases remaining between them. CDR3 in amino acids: CASSRFSSTDTQYF. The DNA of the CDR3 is TGTGCCAGTAGTAGGTTTTCTAGCACAGATACGCAGTATTTT.

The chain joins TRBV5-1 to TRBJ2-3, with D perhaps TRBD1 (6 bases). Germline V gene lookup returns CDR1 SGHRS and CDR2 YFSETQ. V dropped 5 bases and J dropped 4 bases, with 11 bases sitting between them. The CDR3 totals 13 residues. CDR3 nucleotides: TGCGCCAGCAGATCTGAGGGGGCAGATACGCAGTATTTT. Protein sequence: CASRSEGADTQYF.

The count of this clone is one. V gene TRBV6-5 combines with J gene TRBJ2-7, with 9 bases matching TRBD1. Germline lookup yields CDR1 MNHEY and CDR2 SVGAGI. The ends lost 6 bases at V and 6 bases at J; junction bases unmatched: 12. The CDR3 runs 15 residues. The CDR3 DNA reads TGTGCCAGCAGAATAAAACAGGGGGCTGGAAGCGAGCAGTACTTC. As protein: CASRIKQGAGSEQYF.

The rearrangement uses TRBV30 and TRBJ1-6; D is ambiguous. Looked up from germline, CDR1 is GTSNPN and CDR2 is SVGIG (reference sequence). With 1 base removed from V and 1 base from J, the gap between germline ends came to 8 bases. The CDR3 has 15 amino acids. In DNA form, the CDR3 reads TGTGCCTGGAGTGGGGAGGTATCCTATAATTCACCCCTCCACTTT. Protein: CAWSGEVSYNSPLHF.

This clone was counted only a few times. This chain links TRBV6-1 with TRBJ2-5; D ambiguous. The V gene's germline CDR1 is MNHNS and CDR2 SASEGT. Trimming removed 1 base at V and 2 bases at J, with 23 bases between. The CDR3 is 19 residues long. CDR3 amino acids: CASSEGYERSLTVQETQYF. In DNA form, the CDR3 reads TGTGCCAGCAGTGAAGGGTACGAGAGATCGTTAACGGTACAAGAGACCCAGTACTTC.

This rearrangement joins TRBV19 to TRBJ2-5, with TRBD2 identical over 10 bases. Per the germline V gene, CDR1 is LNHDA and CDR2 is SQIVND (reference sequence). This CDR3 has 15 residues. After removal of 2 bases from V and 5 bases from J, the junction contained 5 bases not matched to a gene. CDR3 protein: CASSIWGTSEETQYF. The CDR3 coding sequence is TGTGCCAGTAGTATATGGGGGACTAGCGAGGAGACCCAGTACTTC.

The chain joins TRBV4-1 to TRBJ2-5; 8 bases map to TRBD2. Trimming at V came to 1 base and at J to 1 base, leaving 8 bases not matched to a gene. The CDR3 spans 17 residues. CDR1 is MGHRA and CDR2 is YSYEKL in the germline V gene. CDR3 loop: CASSQVRGSGIQETQYF. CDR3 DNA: TGCGCCAGCAGCCAAGTACGAGGTAGCGGGATCCAAGAGACCCAGTACTTC.

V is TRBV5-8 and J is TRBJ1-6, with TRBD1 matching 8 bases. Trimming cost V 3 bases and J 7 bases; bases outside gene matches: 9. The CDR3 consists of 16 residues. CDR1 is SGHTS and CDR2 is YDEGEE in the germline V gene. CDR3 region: CASSSSPGQANSPLHF. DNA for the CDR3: TGTGCCAGCAGCTCGAGCCCGGGACAGGCGAATTCACCCCTCCACTTT.

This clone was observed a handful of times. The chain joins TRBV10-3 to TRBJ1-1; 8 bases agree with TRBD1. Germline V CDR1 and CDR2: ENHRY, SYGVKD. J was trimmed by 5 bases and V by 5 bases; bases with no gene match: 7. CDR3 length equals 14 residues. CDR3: CAISRTGRETEAFF. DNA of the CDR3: TGTGCCATCAGTAGGACAGGGCGGGAAACTGAAGCTTTCTTT.

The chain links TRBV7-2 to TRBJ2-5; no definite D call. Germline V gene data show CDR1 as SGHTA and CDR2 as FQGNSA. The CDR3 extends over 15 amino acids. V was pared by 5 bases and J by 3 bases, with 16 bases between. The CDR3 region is CASSNRAVGEETQYF. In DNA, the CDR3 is TGTGCCAGCAGCAACCGGGCCGTCGGAGAAGAGACCCAGTACTTC.

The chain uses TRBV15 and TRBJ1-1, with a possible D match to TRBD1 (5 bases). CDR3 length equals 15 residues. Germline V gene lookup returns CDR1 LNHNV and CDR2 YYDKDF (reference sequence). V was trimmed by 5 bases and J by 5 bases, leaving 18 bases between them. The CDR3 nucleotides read TGTGCCACCAGCGAACGACATGGGGGGTGGACTGAAGCTTTCTTT. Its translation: CATSERHGGWTEAFF.

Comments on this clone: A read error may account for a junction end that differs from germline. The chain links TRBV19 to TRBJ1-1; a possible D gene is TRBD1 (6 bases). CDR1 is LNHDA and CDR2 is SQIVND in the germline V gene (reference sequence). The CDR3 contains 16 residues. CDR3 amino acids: CASSAYLGGANSEAFF. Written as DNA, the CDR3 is TGTGCCAGTAGTGCGTACCTCGGGGGGGCGAACTCTGAAGCTTTCTTT. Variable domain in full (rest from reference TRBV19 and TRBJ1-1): DGGITQSPKYLFRKEGQNVTLSCEQNLNHDAMYWYRQDPGQGLRLIYYSQIVNDFQKGDIAEGYSVSREKKESFPLTVTSAQKNPTAFYLCASSAYLGGANSEAFFGQGTRLTVV.

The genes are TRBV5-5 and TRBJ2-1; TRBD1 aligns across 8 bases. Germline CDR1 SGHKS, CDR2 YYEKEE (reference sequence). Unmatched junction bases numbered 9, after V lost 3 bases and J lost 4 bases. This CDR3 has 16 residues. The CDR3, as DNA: TGTGCCAGCAGCTCGAGGACAGGGACAACGTACAATGAGCAGTTCTTC. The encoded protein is CASSSRTGTTYNEQFF. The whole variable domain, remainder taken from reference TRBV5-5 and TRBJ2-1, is DAGVTQSPTHLIKTRGQQVTLRCSPISGHKSVSWYQQVLGQGPQFIFQYYEKEERGRGNFPDRFSARQFPNYSSELNVNALLLGDSALYLCASSSRTGTTYNEQFFGPGTRLTVL.

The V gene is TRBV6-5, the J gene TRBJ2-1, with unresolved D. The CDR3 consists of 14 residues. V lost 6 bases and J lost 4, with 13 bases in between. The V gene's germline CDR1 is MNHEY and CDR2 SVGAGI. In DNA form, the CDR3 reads TGTGCCAGCAGCCGGGTCCTCAGGTACAATGAGCAGTTCTTC. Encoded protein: CASSRVLRYNEQFF.

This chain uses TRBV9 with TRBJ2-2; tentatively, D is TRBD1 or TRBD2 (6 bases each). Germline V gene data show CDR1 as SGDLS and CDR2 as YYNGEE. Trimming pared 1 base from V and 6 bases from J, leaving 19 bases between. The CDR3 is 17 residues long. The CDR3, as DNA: TGTGCCAGCAGCGTAAAGGAGGGGCAGGGGCTCGCCGGGGAGCTGTTTTTT. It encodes CASSVKEGQGLAGELFF.